A selection of T cell receptor beta chains follows, all from one sample in a study of shared clonotypes between healthy human individuals. The protocol was immunoSEQ multiplex PCR, while the TCRdb copy is restricted to in-frame clones and leaves out a portion. The sample contains about a million clones, 77% of which appear only once. What was sequenced was memory CD4+ T cells from PBMCs. These receptor sequences come from a man aged 18 to 29 in good health. Some clones in this sample may be carry-over from other donors' samples. Both conserved end residues are part of each CDR3. A D gene is named only where the DNA matches it firmly. Expanded clones are given a class, and other clones once, few, many or no size at all.

cdr3_length	d_call	j_call	v_call	clone_size	cdr3_nt	cdr3_aa
15	-	TRBJ1-5	TRBV5-5	-	TGTGCCAGCAGCTTGGAAGGGGACCCCCGGTGGCCCCAGCATTTT	CASSLEGDPRWPQHF
13	-	TRBJ2-7	TRBV30	-	TGTGCCTGGAGTCTGGACGGATACTACGAGCAGTACTTC	CAWSLDGYYEQYF
13	-	TRBJ1-4	TRBV27	few	TGTGCCAGTCGGGACACCCCTAATGAAAAACTGTTTTTT	CASRDTPNEKLFF
14	TRBD1	TRBJ1-5	TRBV15	-	TGTGCCACCAGCAATCAGGGGGGGGATCAGCCCCAGCATTTT	CATSNQGGDQPQHF
16	TRBD2	TRBJ2-1	TRBV7-3	-	TGTGCCAGCAGCTTAGGGACTAGCGGGAGGGTCGATGAGCAGTTCTTC	CASSLGTSGRVDEQFF
16	-	TRBJ2-1	TRBV19	-	TGTGCCAGTAGTAGTGGGTCGGTAGCGGATGCCGGTGAGCAGTTCTTC	CASSSGSVADAGEQFF
13	TRBD1	TRBJ1-1	TRBV10-3	few	TGTGCCATCAGACAGGGGTTGGAAACTGAAGCTTTCTTT	CAIRQGLETEAFF
15	-	TRBJ1-5	TRBV6-1	few	TGTGCCAGCACCCGATCACAGGGAGATAATCAGCCCCAGCATTTT	CASTRSQGDNQPQHF
15	TRBD1	TRBJ2-5	TRBV11-3	-	TGTGCCAGCAACCGAGGGGGCAGGCGACAAGAGACCCAGTACTTC	CASNRGGRRQETQYF
17	TRBD1	TRBJ2-7	TRBV19	-	TGTGCCAGTAGTATAGACAAAGGAGGGACAGGGACCCGCGAGCAGTACTTC	CASSIDKGGTGTREQYF
15	-	TRBJ2-2	TRBV7-2	few	TGTGCCAGCACTACCGAACCACTCAGGGGTGGGGAGCTGTTTTTT	CASTTEPLRGGELFF
13	-	TRBJ2-7	TRBV29-1	-	TGCAGCGTTGGCACACCACACTCCTACGAGCAGTACTTC	CSVGTPHSYEQYF
16	-	TRBJ1-5	TRBV19	-	TGTGCCAGTAGTACCCCCCGAGGCCGGGGCAATCAGCCCCAGCATTTT	CASSTPRGRGNQPQHF
16	TRBD2	TRBJ2-5	TRBV11-3	-	TGTGCCAGCAGCTTAGATTTGCGGGAGGCCCCAGAGACCCAGTACTTC	CASSLDLREAPETQYF
16	TRBD2	TRBJ2-7	TRBV28	-	TGTGCCAGCAGTTTTCACACTAGCGGGAAATCCTACGAGCAGTACTTC	CASSFHTSGKSYEQYF
19	TRBD2	TRBJ2-1	TRBV27	-	TGTGCCAGCATTAGCAAAGGGACTACCCGTCGGGGCTCCTACAATGAGCAGTTCTTC	CASISKGTTRRGSYNEQFF
16	-	TRBJ2-6	TRBV2	-	TGTGCCAGCACCATAAGAAGGCGCTCTGGGGCCAACGTCCTGACTTTC	CASTIRRRSGANVLTF
13	TRBD1	TRBJ2-2	TRBV2	-	TGTGCCAGCAGGGGACAGGGAGTCGGGGAGCTGTTTTTT	CASRGQGVGELFF
13	-	TRBJ2-5	TRBV30	once	TGTGCCTGGAGTCCAGGGATCGAAAAGACCCAGTACTTC	CAWSPGIEKTQYF
14	-	TRBJ1-2	TRBV6-6	-	TGTGCCAGCAGTTCGGGACCGGCCTGGGATGGCTACACCTTC	CASSSGPAWDGYTF
14	TRBD1	TRBJ2-7	TRBV19	-	TGTGCCAGTATGGATCAACCAGGGGGCTACGAGCAGTACTTC	CASMDQPGGYEQYF
17	-	TRBJ1-1	TRBV18	-	TGTGCCAGCTCACCCGGTGAGGGATGGGGCCGAATCCCTGAAGCTTTCTTT	CASSPGEGWGRIPEAFF
15	TRBD1	TRBJ1-2	TRBV4-1	-	TGCGCCAGCAGCCAACGGACAGGGCCTATCTATGGCTACACCTTC	CASSQRTGPIYGYTF
17	TRBD1	TRBJ2-7	TRBV28	-	TGTGCCAGCAGTCCCCCTAGACAGGGATGGGAGTCCTACGAGCAGTACTTC	CASSPPRQGWESYEQYF
15	-	TRBJ1-5	TRBV5-1	-	TGCGCCAGCAGCCCCCTAGCGGGCAGCAATCAGCCCCAGCATTTT	CASSPLAGSNQPQHF
13	-	TRBJ1-1	TRBV5-4	-	TGTGCCAGCAGCCATCTGAGGGACACTGAAGCTTTCTTT	CASSHLRDTEAFF
13	-	TRBJ2-1	TRBV5-1	once	TGCGCCAGCTTCCAGGGACCCAACAATGAGCAGTTCTTC	CASFQGPNNEQFF
15	-	TRBJ1-1	TRBV14	-	TGTGCCAGCAGCCCCCATTGGGGTTCCACAACTGAAGCTTTCTTT	CASSPHWGSTTEAFF
14	-	TRBJ2-2	TRBV7-3	-	TGTGCCAGCAGCTTCGGCGGGGGCCCCGGGGAGCTGTTTTTT	CASSFGGGPGELFF
13	-	TRBJ1-2	TRBV27	-	TGTGCCACCAGAACCCATGGCCCCTATGGCTACACCTTC	CATRTHGPYGYTF
13	-	TRBJ1-2	TRBV2	-	TGTGCCAGCATAAAGAACAGGGCTTATGGCTACACCTTC	CASIKNRAYGYTF
17	TRBD1	TRBJ1-4	TRBV19	-	TGTGCCAGTAGTATAGTTTCCCTGGGACAGTCCGATGAAAAACTGTTTTTT	CASSIVSLGQSDEKLFF
11	-	TRBJ1-2	TRBV10-3	-	TGTGCCATCAGTGCGGCCTATGGCTACACCTTC	CAISAAYGYTF
17	-	TRBJ2-2	TRBV12-1	-	TGTGCCAGCAGCTTTGTAATCTGGGGGCAGAACACCGGGGAGCTGTTTTTT	CASSFVIWGQNTGELFF
16	TRBD2	TRBJ2-3	TRBV6-6	-	TGTGCCAGCAGCCCCCCGCGAGCGGGACTCACAGATACGCAGTATTTT	CASSPPRAGLTDTQYF
16	TRBD2	TRBJ2-5	TRBV11-2	-	TGTGCCAGCAGCTTACTAGGGACTAGCGGGAGCGAGACCCAGTACTTC	CASSLLGTSGSETQYF
15	TRBD2	TRBJ2-3	TRBV4-2	-	TGTGCCAGCAGCTCTAGGGCGGGAGCGGCAGATACGCAGTATTTT	CASSSRAGAADTQYF